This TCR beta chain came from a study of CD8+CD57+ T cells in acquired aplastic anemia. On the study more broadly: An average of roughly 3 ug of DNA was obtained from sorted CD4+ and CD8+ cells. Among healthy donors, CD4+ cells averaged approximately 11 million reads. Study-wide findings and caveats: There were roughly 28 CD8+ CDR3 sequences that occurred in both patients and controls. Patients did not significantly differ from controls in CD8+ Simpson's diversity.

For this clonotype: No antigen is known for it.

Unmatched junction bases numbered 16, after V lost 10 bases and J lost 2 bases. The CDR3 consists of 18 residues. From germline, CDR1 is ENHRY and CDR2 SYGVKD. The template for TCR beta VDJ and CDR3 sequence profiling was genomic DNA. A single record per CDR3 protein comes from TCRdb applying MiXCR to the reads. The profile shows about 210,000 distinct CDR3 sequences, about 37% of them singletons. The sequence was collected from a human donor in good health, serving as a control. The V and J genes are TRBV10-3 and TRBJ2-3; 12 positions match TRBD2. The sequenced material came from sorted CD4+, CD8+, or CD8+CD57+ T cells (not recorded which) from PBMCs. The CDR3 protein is CATTSPSGRAGITDTQYF. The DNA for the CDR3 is TGTGCCACCACAAGCCCTAGCGGGAGGGCCGGTATCACAGATACGCAGTATTTT.